Each of the 12 T cell receptor beta chains below was sequenced from the same sample in a study of blood T cell repertoires in COVID-19. The data were produced by immunoSEQ multiplex PCR, yet TCRdb's version contains in-frame clones alone and is incomplete. The data show over 150,000 clones, around 87% seen once. Sequencing was performed on peripheral blood. These receptors were taken from a woman aged 70-85 years with COVID-19, enrolled during active disease.

The rearrangement links TRBV3-1 (or the pseudogene TRBV3-2) to TRBJ2-3, with D tentatively TRBD2 (6 bases). Germline V gene lookup returns CDR1 LGHDT and CDR2 YNNKEL (reference sequence). The V end lost 4 bases, the J end lost 4 bases, and 15 bases lay between the germline ends. The CDR3 is made up of 15 amino acids. The DNA for the CDR3 is TGTGCCAGCAGCCCGACTAGGAATCGGGCAGATACGCAGTATTTT. This sequence encodes CASSPTRNRADTQYF.

V usage is TRBV6-5 and J usage is TRBJ1-1; D uncertain. CDR1 and CDR2 (germline): MNHEY, SVGAGI. This CDR3 is built from 13 residues. Trimming pared 5 bases from V and 0 bases from J, leaving 7 bases between. In nucleotides, the CDR3 is TGTGCCAGCAGTACTCTTCTGAACACTGAAGCTTTCTTT. Protein sequence: CASSTLLNTEAFF.

The rearrangement joins TRBV5-6 to TRBJ2-7; 8 bases align to TRBD1. Per the germline V gene, CDR1 is SGHDT and CDR2 is YYEEEE. The CDR3 contains 15 residues. With 4 bases clipped from V and 4 bases from J, the junction kept 10 bases outside the gene matches. The CDR3: CASSRGTGYFYEQYF. The DNA for the CDR3 is TGTGCCAGCAGCCGGGGGACAGGATATTTTTACGAGCAGTACTTC.

The chain combines TRBV11-2 with TRBJ2-3; 9 nucleotides line up with TRBD2. This CDR3 is built from 14 residues. Losses at the gene ends were 10 bases for V and 5 bases for J; bases not matched to a gene: 10. The germline V gene encodes CDR1 SGHAT and CDR2 FQNNGV. The DNA for the CDR3 is TGTGCCACTAGACTAGCGGCCTCAGGAGATACGCAGTATTTT. Translated: CATRLAASGDTQYF.

On this clone: Other DNA sequences of this sample code for an identical CDR3. The chain links TRBV2 to TRBJ1-2, with TRBD1 identical over 10 bases. Trimming at V came to 4 bases and at J to 3 bases, leaving 2 bases not matched to a gene. The CDR3 totals 14 residues. Germline CDR1 SNHLY, CDR2 FYNNEI. This chain's CDR3 is CASSGQGADYGYTF. The CDR3 coding sequence is TGTGCCAGCAGTGGACAGGGGGCCGACTATGGCTACACCTTC.

The chain couples TRBV18 to TRBJ1-1; 7 nucleotides agree with TRBD1. The ends lost 3 bases at V and 6 bases at J; junction bases unmatched: 4. This CDR3 is built from 13 residues. The V gene's germline CDR1 is KGHSH and CDR2 LQKENI. The CDR3 DNA reads TGTGCCAGCTCACCGACAGGGTTCCCTGAAGCTTTCTTT. This encodes CASSPTGFPEAFF.

V usage is TRBV9 and J usage is TRBJ1-3; TRBD1 is a possible D gene (6 bases). The V gene's germline CDR1 is SGDLS and CDR2 YYNGEE. The CDR3 consists of 14 residues. The V and J ends lost 6 bases and 0 bases respectively, with 10 bases between them. The CDR3 DNA sequence: TGTGCCAGCACCAGGACAGACTCTGGAAACACCATATATTTT. Translation: CASTRTDSGNTIYF.

The V gene is TRBV29-1, the J gene TRBJ2-7, with 7 bases lining up with TRBD2. After removal of 7 bases from V and 0 bases from J, the junction contained 6 bases not matched to a gene. The CDR3 spans 13 residues. The germline CDR1 and CDR2 sequences are SQVTM and ANQGSEA. CDR3 residues: CSALRESSYEQYF. The CDR3 DNA follows: TGCAGCGCCCTGCGGGAGAGCTCCTACGAGCAGTACTTC.

The chain employs TRBV15 and TRBJ1-2, with 9 nucleotides matching TRBD1. CDR1 and CDR2 from the germline V gene are LNHNV and YYDKDF (reference sequence). The CDR3 runs 15 residues. V trimming: 0 bases; J trimming: 8 bases; junction bases outside the gene matches: 7. CDR3 DNA: TGTGCCACCAGCAGAGATCGGGACAGGGCTAGGGGCTACACCTTC. Protein product: CATSRDRDRARGYTF.

The chain is built from TRBV11-2 and TRBJ1-6, with D perhaps matching TRBD1 (5 bases). V lost 4 bases and J lost 10, with 14 bases in between. This CDR3 is built from 14 residues. CDR1 SGHAT and CDR2 FQNNGV come from the germline V gene. CDR3 bases: TGTGCCAGCAGCTCCCGGACGGACATCTCACCCCTCCACTTT. Translated, it gives CASSSRTDISPLHF.

The rearrangement links TRBV2 to TRBJ2-6; 7 nucleotides line up with TRBD1. Germline CDR1 reads SNHLY; CDR2 reads FYNNEI. The CDR3 runs to 16 residues. V lost 5 bases, J lost 3 bases, and 7 bases stayed unmatched. Here the CDR3 reads CASSSRDSIGANVLTF. The CDR3 DNA is TGTGCCAGCAGTTCCCGGGACAGCATTGGGGCCAACGTCCTGACTTTC.

The chain is built from TRBV5-1 and TRBJ2-7, with 9 positions matching TRBD1. Germline CDR1 and CDR2: SGHRS and YFSETQ. The length of the CDR3 is 16 residues. J was trimmed by 3 bases and V by 1 base; bases with no gene match: 8. CDR3 residues: CASSLSPGQGDYEQYF. CDR3 in DNA: TGCGCCAGCAGCTTGAGCCCGGGACAGGGAGACTACGAGCAGTACTTC.